This T cell receptor (beta chain) was found in a study of cytomegalovirus exposure and HLA in healthy donors. Generated by immunoSEQ multiplex PCR, the TCRdb table keeps only in-frame clones and is missing some. The sample has a few hundred thousand clones, approximately 86% seen once; the top ten hold approximately 2.9%. Germline CDR1 is ENHRY and CDR2 is SYGVKD. Trimming cost V 0 bases and J 1 base, with 9 bases left between them. The CDR3 is 15 amino acids. The gene calls are TRBV10-3 and TRBJ1-2; no clear D. This clonotype was sampled from a woman aged 18-35 years in good health and CMV-seronegative. What was sequenced was PBMCs. CDR3 sequence: CAISESGSINYGYTF. The DNA of the CDR3 is TGTGCCATCAGTGAGTCGGGCAGCATTAACTATGGCTACACCTTC.